The T cell receptor (beta chain) described here comes from a study of blood T cell repertoires in COVID-19. Study context: Samples taken during acute and convalescent COVID-19 were collected in the United States, Italy and Spain. PBMCs, B-cell-depleted T cells, or T cells were the source of the cDNA or gDNA that made up the material.

Enrollment of patients from Seattle took place during active infection, with longitudinal follow-up. Profiling relied on immunoSEQ multiplex PCR, and the TCRdb table lists in-frame clones only, not all of them. The table shows some 290,000 clones, with approximately 87% occurring only once. The germline V gene has CDR1 KGHSH and CDR2 LQKENI. Trimming cost V 3 bases and J 10 bases; bases outside gene matches: 11. The CDR3 sequence is 15 residues long. The V gene is TRBV18, the J gene TRBJ2-1; 8 bases match TRBD1. Sequencing used peripheral blood. The sequence came from a woman in her twenties or thirties with COVID-19, enrolled during active disease. In DNA form, the CDR3 reads TGTGCCAGCTCACCTCGGGACAGGCCGGGACCGGAGCAGTTCTTC. It codes for CASSPRDRPGPEQFF. Drawing the rest from reference TRBV18 and TRBJ2-1, the complete variable domain is NAGVMQNPRHLVRRRGQEARLRCSPMKGHSHVYWYRQLPEEGLKFMVYLQKENIIDESGMPKERFSAEFPKEGPSILRIQQVVRGDSAAYFCASSPRDRPGPEQFFGPGTRLTVL.